This T cell receptor (beta chain) was recorded in a study of blood T cell repertoires in COVID-19. Across the study: Spain, Italy and the United States supplied samples that represented acute and convalescent COVID-19. Nucleic acid was either cDNA or gDNA, and it came from T cells, B-cell-depleted T cells, or PBMCs.

The Seattle patients, enrolled during active infection, were followed longitudinally. In the study's own analysis: How many nucleated cells were present was estimated from reference gene primer amplification. Clones were read by immunoSEQ multiplex PCR, and TCRdb kept only the in-frame ones, dropping some. The DNA gave D and trimming, while V, J and clone size come from that table. The table has over 70,000 clones, nearly 80% seen once. This CDR3 region has 14 residues. Germline lookup yields CDR1 KGHDR and CDR2 SFDVKD. V lost 7 bases to trimming and J lost 7 bases, with 16 bases between them. The source material was peripheral blood. This chain connects TRBV24-1 to TRBJ1-5; D perhaps matches TRBD1 (6 bases). This receptor was obtained from an older man with COVID-19, enrolled during active disease. The CDR3 region has the DNA TGTGCCACCAGCTCAAACAGGGTCGAACAGCCCCAGCATTTT. The encoded protein is CATSSNRVEQPQHF.